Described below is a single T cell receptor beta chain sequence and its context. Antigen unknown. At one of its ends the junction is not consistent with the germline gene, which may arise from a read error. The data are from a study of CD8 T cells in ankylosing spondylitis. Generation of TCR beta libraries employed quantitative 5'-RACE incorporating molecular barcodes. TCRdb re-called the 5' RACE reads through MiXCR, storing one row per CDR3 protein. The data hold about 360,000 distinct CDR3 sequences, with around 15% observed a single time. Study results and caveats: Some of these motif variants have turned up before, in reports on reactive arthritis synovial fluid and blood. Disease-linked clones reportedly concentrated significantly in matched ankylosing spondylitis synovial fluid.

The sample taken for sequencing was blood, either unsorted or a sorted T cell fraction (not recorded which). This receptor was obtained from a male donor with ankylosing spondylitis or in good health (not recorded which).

CDR3 DNA sequence: TGTGCCAGCAGGTTGGGACCTTTTTCTACGGCTAACGAAAAACTGTTTTTT. Translated: CASRLGPFSTANEKLFF. The chain uses TRBV5-5 and TRBJ1-4, with D maybe TRBD1 (5 bases). The CDR3 sequence is 17 residues long. The germline V gene encodes CDR1 SGHKS and CDR2 YYEKEE (reference sequence).